This T cell receptor beta chain was found in a study of cytomegalovirus exposure and HLA in healthy donors. Turning to the study itself: Of the donors genotyped, 398 in all, around 77% fell in the Caucasian-associated ancestry cluster. Overall study findings and caveats: Researchers catalogued approximately 170 TCR beta chains as cytomegalovirus-associated. A later analysis showed TCR association rates differing by HLA locus, peaking at DRB1 and lowest at HLA-C.

On this clone itself: Antigen unknown.

Trimming left V 7 bases short and J 5 bases short, with 17 bases between. The CDR3 runs 14 residues. The V gene's germline CDR1 is LGHNT and CDR2 FRNRAP. The PCR used 60 Vbeta and 13 Jbeta primers. Repertoires were generated with immunoSEQ multiplex PCR, while TCRdb's copy carries only in-frame clones and drops some. The sample has around 140,000 clones, and its top ten clones hold 1.5% to 1.9%. The sequence came from a woman between 35 and 50 years old in good health and CMV-seronegative. The sequenced sample consisted of PBMCs. The chain has TRBV12-5 and TRBJ1-1; possible D gene TRBD1, 6 bases. The CDR3 reads CASAIQGRGTEAFF. CDR3 sequence (DNA): TGTGCTAGTGCTATACAGGGAAGAGGAACTGAAGCTTTCTTT. Using reference TRBV12-5 and TRBJ1-1 for the parts outside the CDR3, the full variable domain is DARVTQTPRHKVTEMGQEVTMRCQPILGHNTVFWYRQTMMQGLELLAYFRNRAPLDDSGMPKDRFSAEMPDATLATLKIQPSEPRDSAVYFCASAIQGRGTEAFFGQGTRLTVV.